The source of this T cell receptor (beta chain) is a study of blood T cell repertoires in COVID-19. Study at large: Specimens from acute and convalescent COVID-19 originated in the United States, Italy and Spain.

In the original analysis: Cell counts per sample came from amplifying reference gene primers. Sequencing used immunoSEQ multiplex PCR; TCRdb keeps in-frame clones, though not all of them. That table supplies the V and J calls and clone size; D and trimming were determined from the DNA. The sample carries about 500,000 clones, nearly 90% recorded once. The germline gives CDR1 MRHNA, CDR2 SNTAGT. Trimming pared 6 bases from V and 8 bases from J, leaving 13 bases between. CDR3 size: 12 residues. Sequenced: peripheral blood. V gene TRBV6-4 combines with J gene TRBJ1-2, with a possible D match to TRBD1 (6 bases). This TCR was recovered from a man between 18 and 35 years old with COVID-19, enrolled during active disease. CDR3 in DNA: TGTGCCAGCAGGGGGGCTGTTGGGGGCTACACCTTC. Translation gives CASRGAVGGYTF.